Listed here are 8 T cell receptor beta chains from one sample, sequenced in a study of shared clonotypes between healthy human individuals. The protocol was immunoSEQ multiplex PCR, while the TCRdb copy is restricted to in-frame clones and leaves out a portion. This repertoire shows millions of clones, approximately 94% found once; its top ten account for around 1.7%. Naive-designated CD8 cells lacked CD45RO, were positively enriched for CCR7, and omitted terminally differentiated effector memory CD45RA+ cells. Input material: naive CD8+ T cells from PBMCs. The source is a man between 18 and 35 years old in good health. Some clones in this sample may be carry-over from other donors' samples.

This clone has just one count. CDR3 sequence (DNA): TGTGCCAGCAGTCACTGGACAGGGGACGATGGAAACACCATATATTTT. Translation: CASSHWTGDDGNTIYF. V usage is TRBV28 and J usage is TRBJ1-3; 9 bases map to TRBD1. Germline assignment: CDR1 MDHEN and CDR2 SYDVKM. J gave up 3 bases and V 5 bases, and 8 bases lay outside the gene matches. This CDR3 spans 16 amino acids. The variable domain in full, with the rest retrieved from reference TRBV28 and TRBJ1-3, is DVKVTQSSRYLVKRTGEKVFLECVQDMDHENMFWYRQDPGLGLRLIYFSYDVKMKEKGDIPEGYSVSREKKERFSLILESASTNQTSMYLCASSHWTGDDGNTIYFGEGSWLTVV.

V gene TRBV4-2 combines with J gene TRBJ2-5; 10 nucleotides agree with TRBD1. The CDR3 is 15 residues long. The germline V gene encodes CDR1 LGHNA and CDR2 YNFKEQ. Germline trimming cut 3 bases from V and 2 bases from J; bases unmatched to any gene: 3. The CDR3, as DNA: TGTGCCAGCAGCCATGAGGACAGGGGGCAAGAGACCCAGTACTTC. Protein product: CASSHEDRGQETQYF.

This chain uses TRBV11-2 with TRBJ1-2; 8 bases are a match to TRBD1. The CDR3 has 16 amino acids. Germline V lookup: CDR1 SGHAT, CDR2 FQNNGV. V lost 5 bases to trimming and J lost 4 bases; unmatched junction nucleotides: 12. The CDR3 DNA reads as TGTGCCAGCAGCGGTCGACAGGGGACCTCACCCTATGGCTACACCTTC. This encodes CASSGRQGTSPYGYTF.

The CDR3 protein is CASSLVYRGQSPNYGYTF. The DNA for the CDR3 is TGCGCCAGCAGCTTGGTGTACAGGGGGCAGTCTCCGAACTATGGCTACACCTTC. J is TRBJ1-2 and V is TRBV5-1; 9 bases align to TRBD1. The V segment lost 0 bases and the J segment 2 bases; nucleotides outside the gene matches: 11. The CDR3 spans 18 residues. Germline CDR1 reads SGHRS; CDR2 reads YFSETQ.

The chain carries TRBV19 and TRBJ1-6, with D perhaps TRBD1 (6 bases). The CDR3 consists of 18 residues. In germline, CDR1 is LNHDA, CDR2 SQIVND (reference sequence). V was pared by 7 bases and J by 0 bases, with 19 bases between. CDR3 in amino acids: CASTSSRGRSSYNSPLHF. CDR3 coding DNA: TGTGCCAGTACCAGCAGCAGGGGCCGGAGCTCCTATAATTCACCCCTCCACTTT. The full variable domain, in which reference TRBV19 and TRBJ1-6 provide the parts outside the CDR3, is DGGITQSPKYLFRKEGQNVTLSCEQNLNHDAMYWYRQDPGQGLRLIYYSQIVNDFQKGDIAEGYSVSREKKESFPLTVTSAQKNPTAFYLCASTSSRGRSSYNSPLHFGNGTRLTVT.

V gene TRBV27 combines with J gene TRBJ1-4; TRBD1 aligns across 9 bases. The CDR3 contains 15 residues. The V and J ends lost 6 bases and 1 base, in that order; junction bases with no gene match: 3. Germline V gene lookup returns CDR1 MNHEY and CDR2 SMNVEV (reference sequence). CDR3 residues: CASRKDRGTNEKLFF. DNA of the CDR3: TGTGCCAGCAGAAAGGACAGGGGAACTAATGAAAAACTGTTTTTT.

V is TRBV9 and J is TRBJ2-7, with D unresolved. The CDR3 runs to 13 residues. V lost 4 bases to trimming and J lost 3 bases, with 11 bases between them. Germline V gives CDR1 SGDLS, CDR2 YYNGEE. The CDR3 region has the DNA TGTGCCAGCAGCCCCAGACATGGCTACGAGCAGTACTTC. Its protein product is CASSPRHGYEQYF.

To note about this clone: The junction departs from the called germline gene at one end, perhaps through a read error. The chain employs TRBV9 and TRBJ2-7, with D uncertain. The CDR3 has 14 amino acids. CDR1 SGDLS and CDR2 YYNGEE come from the germline V gene. CDR3 sequence: CASSEGNGGFPPIF. DNA of the CDR3: TGTGCCAGCAGCGAAGGTAATGGCGGCTTTCCCCCCATCTTC.